This T cell receptor beta chain was sequenced for a study of shared clonotypes between healthy human individuals. The study, taken as a whole, reports: How much donors shared clonotypes was expected to be affected by sequencing depth.

The data were produced by immunoSEQ multiplex PCR, yet TCRdb's version contains in-frame clones alone and is incomplete. The table records 450,000 to 550,000 clones, 79% of them present only once. A note on this clone: Its target is unknown.

The germline gives CDR1 SNHLY, CDR2 FYNNEI. The CDR3 runs 14 residues. Source material: PBMCs. V gene TRBV2 combines with J gene TRBJ2-5; TRBD2 agrees at 8 bases. The end of the DNA aligns better with TRBJ2-7, so the J call may be wrong. The TCR sequence derives from a woman aged 40-49 years in good health. Some clones in this sample may be carry-over from other donors' samples. CDR3 in DNA: TGTGCCAGCACCAGAAGCGGGAGCTCCTACGAGCAGTACTTC. It encodes CASTRSGSSYEQYF.